This T cell receptor (beta chain) was captured by sequencing in a study of T cell changes during pregnancy in multiple sclerosis (dated by TCRdb to 2018 to 2020). Regarding the complete study: In women with multiple sclerosis, the researchers looked at how the T cell repertoire shifted as pregnancy progressed.

In the case of this clone: Its cognate antigen has yet to be identified. Within one base of it there is no much larger clone, and no base qualities were kept.

The protocol used for the library was the immunoSEQ multiplex PCR assay. Sourced from immuneACCESS, this table was stored by TCRdb with only in-frame sequences that have V and J called. A share of the clones is absent; for the studies checked, an unresolved V gene accounts for under half, and the remainder has no known explanation. The sample includes around 30,000 clones, with about nine tenths observed a single time. In total, the top ten clones hold more than 5% of the sample. The material sequenced was CD8+ T cells from peripheral blood mononuclear cells, taken before pregnancy. The receptor was isolated from a female donor with multiple sclerosis, enrolled in a pregnancy study.

CDR3 sequence: CASSSLPRSGRAYEQYF. The DNA sequence is as follows: TGTGCCAGCAGTTCCCTTCCCCGTAGCGGGAGGGCCTACGAGCAGTACTTC. The V and J genes are TRBV27 and TRBJ2-7, with TRBD2 identical over 11 junction bases. Based on the germline V gene (reference sequence), the CDR1 and CDR2 sequences are MNHEY and SMNVEV. Trimming leaves V shorter by 4 bases and J shorter by 2 bases, with the junction holding 10 bases beyond the gene matches. Counted from cysteine to phenylalanine, this CDR3 has 17 amino acids. The sequence is cut down to CDR3 DNA, 51 bases in frame from base 1.